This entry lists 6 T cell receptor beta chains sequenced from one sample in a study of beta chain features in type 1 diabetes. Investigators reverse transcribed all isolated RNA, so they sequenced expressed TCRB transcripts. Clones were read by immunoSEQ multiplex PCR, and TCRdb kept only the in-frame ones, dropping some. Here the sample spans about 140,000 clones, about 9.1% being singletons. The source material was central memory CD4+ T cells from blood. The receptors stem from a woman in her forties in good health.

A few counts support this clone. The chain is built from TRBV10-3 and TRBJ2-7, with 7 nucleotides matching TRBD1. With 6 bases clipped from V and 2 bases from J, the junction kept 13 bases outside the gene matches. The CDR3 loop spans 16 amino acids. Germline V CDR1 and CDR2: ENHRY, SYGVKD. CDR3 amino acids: CAISDSRQGDPYEQYF. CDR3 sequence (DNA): TGTGCCATCAGCGACAGCCGACAGGGAGATCCCTACGAGCAGTACTTC.

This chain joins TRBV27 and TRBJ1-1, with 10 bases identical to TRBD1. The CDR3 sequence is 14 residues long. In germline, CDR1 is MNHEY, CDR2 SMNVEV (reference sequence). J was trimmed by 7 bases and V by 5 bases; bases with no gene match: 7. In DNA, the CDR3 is TGTGCCAGCAGTCCGAGACAGGGGGCGGGTGAAGCTTTCTTT. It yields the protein CASSPRQGAGEAFF.

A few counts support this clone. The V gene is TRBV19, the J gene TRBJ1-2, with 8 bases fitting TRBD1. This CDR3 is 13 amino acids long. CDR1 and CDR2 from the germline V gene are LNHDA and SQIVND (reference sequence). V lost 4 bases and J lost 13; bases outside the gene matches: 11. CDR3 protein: CASSTDRAMAGTF. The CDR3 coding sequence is TGTGCCAGTAGTACGGACAGGGCTATGGCTGGCACCTTC. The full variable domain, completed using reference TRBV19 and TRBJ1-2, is DGGITQSPKYLFRKEGQNVTLSCEQNLNHDAMYWYRQDPGQGLRLIYYSQIVNDFQKGDIAEGYSVSREKKESFPLTVTSAQKNPTAFYLCASSTDRAMAGTFGSGTRLTVV.

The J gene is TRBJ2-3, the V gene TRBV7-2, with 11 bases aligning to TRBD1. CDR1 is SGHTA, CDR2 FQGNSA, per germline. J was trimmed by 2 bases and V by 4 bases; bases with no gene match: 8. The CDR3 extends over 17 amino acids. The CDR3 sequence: CASSSTGTGGNTDTQYF. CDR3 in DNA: TGTGCCAGCAGCTCAACCGGGACAGGGGGGAACACAGATACGCAGTATTTT.

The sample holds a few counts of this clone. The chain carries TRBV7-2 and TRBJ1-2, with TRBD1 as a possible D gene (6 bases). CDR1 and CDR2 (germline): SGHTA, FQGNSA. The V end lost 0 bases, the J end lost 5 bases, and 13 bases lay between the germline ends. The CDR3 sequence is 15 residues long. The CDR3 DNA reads TGTGCCAGCAGCTTAGCAGGGGCCCAGGGGTATGGCTACACCTTC. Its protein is CASSLAGAQGYGYTF.

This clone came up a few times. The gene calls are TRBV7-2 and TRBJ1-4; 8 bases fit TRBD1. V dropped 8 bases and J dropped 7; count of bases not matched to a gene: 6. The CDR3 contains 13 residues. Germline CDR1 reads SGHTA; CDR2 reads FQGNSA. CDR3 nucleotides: TGTGCCAGCGGAAGGACAGGGTTTGAAAAACTGTTTTTT. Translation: CASGRTGFEKLFF. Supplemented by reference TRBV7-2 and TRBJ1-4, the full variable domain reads GAGVSQSPSNKVTEKGKDVELRCDPISGHTALYWYRQSLGQGLEFLIYFQGNSAPDKSGLPSDRFSAERTGGSVSTLTIQRTQQEDSAVYLCASGRTGFEKLFFGSGTQLSVL.